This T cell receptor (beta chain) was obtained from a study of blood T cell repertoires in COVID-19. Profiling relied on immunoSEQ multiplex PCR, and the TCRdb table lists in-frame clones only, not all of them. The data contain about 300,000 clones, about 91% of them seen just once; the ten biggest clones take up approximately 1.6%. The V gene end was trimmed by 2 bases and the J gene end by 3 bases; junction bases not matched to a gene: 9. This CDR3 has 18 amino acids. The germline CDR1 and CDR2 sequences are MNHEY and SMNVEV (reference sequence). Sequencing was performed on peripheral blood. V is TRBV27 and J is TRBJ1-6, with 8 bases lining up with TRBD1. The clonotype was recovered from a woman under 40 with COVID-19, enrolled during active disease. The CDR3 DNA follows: TGTGCCAGCAGTTTAAGGGCGATTGGACAGGGCTATAATTCACCCCTCCACTTT. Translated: CASSLRAIGQGYNSPLHF.